The present T cell receptor beta chain was sequenced within a study of T cell changes during pregnancy in multiple sclerosis. Deletions cut 3 bases from V and 2 bases from J, with 8 bases between. The germline V gene encodes CDR1 SGHNT and CDR2 YYREEE (reference sequence). This CDR3 is 13 amino acids long. Method: immunoSEQ multiplex PCR; TCRdb's copy keeps in-frame clones and lacks some. Counted here are some 21,000 clones, around four fifths occurring once; the ten biggest clones make up 15% to 18%. The chain carries TRBV5-4 and TRBJ1-2; maybe TRBD1 (6 bases). Sequences were derived from CD8+ T cells from peripheral blood mononuclear cells, sampled in the first trimester of pregnancy. This TCR was recovered from a female donor in good health, enrolled as a control in a pregnancy study. The CDR3, as DNA: TGTGCCAGCAGCTACAGGGTGAACTATGGCTACACCTTC. Its protein is CASSYRVNYGYTF.